Listed below are T cell receptor beta chains from one sample, sequenced in a study of T cells in localized non-small cell lung cancer. Sequenced by immunoSEQ multiplex PCR; TCRdb stores in-frame clones only, minus some. This sample has 30,000 to 45,000 clones, with roughly nine tenths found just once. Sequenced here: peripheral blood, sampled before any cancer treatment. The receptors originated from a woman aged 40-69 years with stage I lung adenocarcinoma. CDR3s include the opening cysteine and the closing phenylalanine or tryptophan. A D gene is named only where the DNA matches it firmly. The size field is filled for only some rows; it gives once, few, many or a size class.

V	size	J	D	CDR3	DNA
TRBV14	once	TRBJ2-7	NA	CASSHPWPPYEQYF	TGTGCCAGCAGCCACCCTTGGCCTCCCTACGAGCAGTACTTC
TRBV28	NA	TRBJ1-5	NA	CASSLRQGYGQPQHF	TGTGCCAGCAGTTTGAGGCAGGGGTATGGTCAGCCCCAGCATTTT
TRBV2	NA	TRBJ1-4	NA	CANSVLKFSDEKLFF	TGTGCCAACAGTGTCCTAAAGTTTTCCGATGAAAAACTGTTTTTT
TRBV27	NA	TRBJ1-1	NA	CASSSLMVSGNTEAFF	TGTGCCAGCAGTTCATTAATGGTGAGTGGGAACACTGAAGCTTTCTTT
TRBV4-1	NA	TRBJ2-7	NA	CASRSRTDTYEQYF	TGCGCCAGCAGGTCTAGGACAGATACCTACGAGCAGTACTTC
TRBV18	NA	TRBJ1-1	TRBD1	CASSHNQGGMNTEAFF	TGTGCCAGCTCACACAACCAGGGGGGGATGAACACTGAAGCTTTCTTT
TRBV7-7	NA	TRBJ2-2	NA	CASSPTTSSNVGTGELFF	TGTGCTAGCAGTCCTACTACTAGTTCCAACGTGGGCACCGGGGAGCTGTTTTTT
TRBV2	NA	TRBJ1-2	NA	CASSESGYGYTF	TGTGCCAGCAGTGAGTCCGGCTATGGCTACACCTTC
TRBV19	NA	TRBJ1-5	TRBD1	CASSTGQAQGGNQPQHF	TGTGCCAGTAGTACCGGACAGGCCCAAGGAGGCAATCAGCCCCAGCATTTT
TRBV11-1	once	TRBJ2-7	TRBD1	CASSENRGTQYF	TGTGCCAGCAGCGAAAACAGGGGAACGCAGTACTTC
TRBV4-1	NA	TRBJ2-1	TRBD2	CASSQASGGAVGEQFF	TGCGCCAGCAGCCAAGCGAGCGGGGGGGCGGTGGGAGAGCAGTTCTTC
TRBV15	NA	TRBJ2-1	TRBD2	CATSRTGGIYNEQFF	TGTGCCACCAGCAGAACGGGGGGTATTTACAATGAGCAGTTCTTC
TRBV4-1	NA	TRBJ1-6	NA	CASSQGASYNSPLHF	TGCGCCAGCAGCCAAGGGGCGTCGTATAATTCACCCCTCCACTTT
TRBV21-1	NA	TRBJ2-5	NA	CATAIQETQYF	TGTGCCACCGCAATACAAGAGACCCAGTACTTC
TRBV27	NA	TRBJ2-7	NA	CASSLAGPYEQYF	TGTGCCAGCAGTTTAGCGGGGCCTTATGAGCAGTACTTC